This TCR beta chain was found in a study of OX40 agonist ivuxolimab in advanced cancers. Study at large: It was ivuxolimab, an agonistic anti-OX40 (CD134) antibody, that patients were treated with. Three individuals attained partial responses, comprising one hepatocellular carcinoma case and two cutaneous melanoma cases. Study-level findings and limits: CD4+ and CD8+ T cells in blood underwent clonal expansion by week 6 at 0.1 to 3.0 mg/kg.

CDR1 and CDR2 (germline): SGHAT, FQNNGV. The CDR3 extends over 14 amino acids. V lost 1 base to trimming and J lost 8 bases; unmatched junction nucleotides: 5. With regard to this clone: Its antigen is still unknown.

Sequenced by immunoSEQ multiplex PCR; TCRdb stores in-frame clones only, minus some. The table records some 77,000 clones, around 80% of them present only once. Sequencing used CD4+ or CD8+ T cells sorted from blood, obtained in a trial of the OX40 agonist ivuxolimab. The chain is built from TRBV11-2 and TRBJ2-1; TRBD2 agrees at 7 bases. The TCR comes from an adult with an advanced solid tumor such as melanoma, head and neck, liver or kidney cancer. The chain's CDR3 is CASSLVGGSYEQFF. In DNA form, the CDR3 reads TGTGCCAGCAGCTTAGTCGGCGGGAGTTATGAGCAGTTCTTC.